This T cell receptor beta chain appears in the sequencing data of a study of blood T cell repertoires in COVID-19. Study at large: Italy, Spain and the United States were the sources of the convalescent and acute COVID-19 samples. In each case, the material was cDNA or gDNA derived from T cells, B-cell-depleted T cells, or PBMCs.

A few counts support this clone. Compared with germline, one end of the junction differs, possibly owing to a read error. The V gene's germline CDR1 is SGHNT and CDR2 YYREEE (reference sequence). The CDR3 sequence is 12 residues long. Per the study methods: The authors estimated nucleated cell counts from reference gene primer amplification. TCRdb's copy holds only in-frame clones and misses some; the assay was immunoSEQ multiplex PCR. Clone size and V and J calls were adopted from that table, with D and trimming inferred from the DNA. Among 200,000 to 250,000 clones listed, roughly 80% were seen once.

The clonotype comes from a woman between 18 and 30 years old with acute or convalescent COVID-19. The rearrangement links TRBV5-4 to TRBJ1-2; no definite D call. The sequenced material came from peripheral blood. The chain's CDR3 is CASSLDRLAANF. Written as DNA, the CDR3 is TGTGCCAGCAGCTTGGATAGGTTGGCGGCCAACTTC.